This T cell receptor beta chain was captured in a study of blood T cell repertoires in COVID-19. Study-level information: T cells, B-cell-depleted T cells, or PBMCs supplied cDNA or gDNA.

Using immunoSEQ multiplex PCR, the repertoire was profiled, and TCRdb retains in-frame clones only, with some absent. The sample lists hundreds of thousands of clones, about three quarters occurring once. In regard to this clone: One junction end does not reproduce the germline sequence, and a read error may be involved.

Germline V lookup: CDR1 SGHNT, CDR2 YYREEE (reference sequence). This CDR3 is built from 16 residues. The sequenced material came from peripheral blood. The chain employs TRBV5-4 and TRBJ2-2; 7 bases align to TRBD2. The source is a woman of 80 years or more with acute or convalescent COVID-19. The CDR3 DNA is TGTGCCAGCAGTTTGGAGAGCGGGGAGAACACCGGGGAGCTGTTTTTT. The encoded protein is CASSLESGENTGELFF. Using reference TRBV5-4 and TRBJ2-2 for the parts outside the CDR3, the full variable domain is ETGVTQSPTHLIKTRGQQVTLRCSSQSGHNTVSWYQQALGQGPQFIFQYYREEENGRGNFPPRFSGLQFPNYSSELNVNALELDDSALYLCASSLESGENTGELFFGEGSRLTVL.